Listed below are T cell receptor beta chains from one sample, sequenced in a study of blood T cell repertoires in COVID-19. Generated by immunoSEQ multiplex PCR, the TCRdb table keeps only in-frame clones and is missing some. The sample comprises a few hundred thousand clones, about nine tenths of which are singletons, and 1% rests with the top ten. Sequenced material: peripheral blood. These receptors all stem from a man aged 50-59 years with active or convalescent COVID-19. The CDR3 runs from the conserved cysteine through the conserved F or W. D genes are given only for firm matches. Part of the rows lack a size; the others show once, few, many or a class for expanded clones.

v_gene	j_gene	abundance	d_gene	CDR3aa	CDR3nt
TRBV7-9	TRBJ1-2	-	TRBD1	CASSLEGQGYGYTF	TGTGCCAGCAGCTTAGAAGGACAGGGCTATGGCTACACCTTC
TRBV24-1	TRBJ2-5	-	TRBD2	CATSEGGMETQYF	TGTGCCACCAGTGAGGGAGGGATGGAGACCCAGTACTTC
TRBV29-1	TRBJ1-1	-	TRBD1	CSVEPGTGGVETEAFF	TGCAGCGTTGAACCCGGGACAGGGGGCGTTGAAACTGAAGCTTTCTTT
TRBV7-9	TRBJ2-5	once	-	CASSSIETQYF	TGTGCCAGCAGCTCTATAGAGACCCAGTACTTC
TRBV19	TRBJ1-1	-	-	CASSIQRLENTEAFF	TGTGCCAGTAGTATTCAGCGGCTGGAGAACACTGAAGCTTTCTTT
TRBV7-9	TRBJ1-5	-	-	CASSPQVGPQHF	TGTGCCAGCAGCCCGCAGGTTGGGCCCCAGCATTTT
TRBV7-2	TRBJ1-1	-	-	CASSINRDGTEAFF	TGTGCCAGCAGCATCAACAGGGACGGCACTGAAGCTTTCTTT
TRBV28	TRBJ1-6	-	-	CASSLQGISPLHF	TGTGCCAGCAGTTTACAGGGCATCTCACCCCTCCACTTT
TRBV5-5	TRBJ1-2	-	-	CASSLARATSGYTF	TGTGCCAGCAGCTTGGCCCGGGCCACTAGCGGCTACACCTTC
TRBV30	TRBJ1-2	few	-	CACRPLAGGDYGYTF	TGTGCCTGCCGCCCTCTGGCCGGCGGGGACTATGGCTACACCTTC
TRBV28	TRBJ1-1	-	TRBD1	CASSRAGGLNTEAFF	TGTGCCAGCAGTCGCGCAGGGGGGTTGAACACTGAAGCTTTCTTT
TRBV7-8	TRBJ2-2	few	TRBD2	CASSSWGLASRAGELFF	TGTGCCAGCAGCTCTTGGGGACTAGCGAGTCGAGCCGGGGAGCTGTTTTTT
TRBV28	TRBJ1-3	-	-	CASSLISGSGNTIYF	TGTGCCAGCAGTCTAATCTCCGGGTCTGGAAACACCATATATTTT
TRBV24-1	TRBJ2-7	-	TRBD1	CATGQDTYEQYF	TGTGCCACCGGACAGGATACCTACGAGCAGTACTTC
TRBV28	TRBJ1-5	-	TRBD1	CASSHRTGGAQPQHF	TGTGCCAGCAGTCACCGGACAGGGGGTGCACAGCCCCAGCATTTT
TRBV29-1	TRBJ2-5	-	TRBD1	CSVGGTGTQETQYF	TGCAGCGTCGGAGGGACAGGCACCCAAGAGACCCAGTACTTC
TRBV12-5	TRBJ2-3	-	-	CASGLAGRPYF	TGTGCTAGTGGTTTAGCCGGGAGACCGTATTTT
TRBV18	TRBJ1-2	-	-	CASSPPGSLRTVNYTF	TGTGCCAGCTCACCACCGGGCTCCTTGCGCACCGTAAACTACACCTTC
TRBV4-1	TRBJ2-7	few	-	CASSQFSDGGAYEQYF	TGCGCCAGCAGCCAATTTTCAGACGGCGGGGCCTACGAGCAGTACTTC
TRBV18	TRBJ2-7	-	TRBD2	CASSPFGRGEQYF	TGTGCCAGCTCACCATTCGGGAGGGGCGAGCAGTACTTC
TRBV3-1/TRBV3-2	TRBJ2-1	-	TRBD2	CASSQGASGGPSSYNEQFF	TGTGCCAGCAGCCAAGGAGCTAGCGGGGGGCCTAGCTCCTACAATGAGCAGTTCTTC
TRBV24-1	TRBJ2-2	few	-	CATSDEVLTGELFF	TGTGCCACCAGTGATGAGGTTTTGACCGGGGAGCTGTTTTTT
TRBV11-1	TRBJ1-3	-	TRBD1	CASSLTGPGNTIYF	TGTGCCAGCAGCTTGACAGGGCCTGGAAACACCATATATTTT
TRBV3-1/TRBV3-2	TRBJ2-1	-	TRBD2	CASSQDMSSGSREQFF	TGTGCCAGCAGCCAAGATATGTCTAGCGGGTCTCGAGAGCAGTTCTTC
TRBV19	TRBJ2-7	-	TRBD1	CASSETGGSYEQYF	TGTGCCAGTAGTGAAACAGGGGGCTCCTACGAGCAGTACTTC
TRBV4-2	TRBJ1-6	-	-	CASSQELRAYNSPLHF	TGTGCCAGCAGCCAAGAACTCAGGGCTTATAATTCACCCCTCCACTTT
TRBV12-3/TRBV12-4	TRBJ2-7	-	TRBD1	CASSRDSYEQYF	TGTGCCAGCAGTAGGGACAGCTACGAGCAGTACTTC
TRBV28	TRBJ2-1	-	TRBD2	CASSPSRGLAGGPGNEQFF	TGTGCCAGCAGTCCCTCTCGGGGACTAGCGGGGGGGCCGGGGAATGAGCAGTTCTTC
TRBV9	TRBJ1-3	-	-	CASSVTLSGNTIYF	TGTGCCAGCAGCGTAACTCTCTCTGGAAACACCATATATTTT
TRBV21-1	TRBJ2-1	-	-	CASSTPPRGVESEQFF	TGTGCCAGCAGCACCCCCCCCAGGGGGGTTGAAAGTGAGCAGTTCTTC
TRBV10-2	TRBJ1-4	-	TRBD1	CASSGTGADEKLFF	TGCGCCAGCAGTGGGACAGGCGCAGATGAAAAACTGTTTTTT
TRBV12-3/TRBV12-4	TRBJ1-4	-	-	CASSLSGNEKLFF	TGTGCCAGCAGTTTGTCAGGGAATGAAAAACTGTTTTTT